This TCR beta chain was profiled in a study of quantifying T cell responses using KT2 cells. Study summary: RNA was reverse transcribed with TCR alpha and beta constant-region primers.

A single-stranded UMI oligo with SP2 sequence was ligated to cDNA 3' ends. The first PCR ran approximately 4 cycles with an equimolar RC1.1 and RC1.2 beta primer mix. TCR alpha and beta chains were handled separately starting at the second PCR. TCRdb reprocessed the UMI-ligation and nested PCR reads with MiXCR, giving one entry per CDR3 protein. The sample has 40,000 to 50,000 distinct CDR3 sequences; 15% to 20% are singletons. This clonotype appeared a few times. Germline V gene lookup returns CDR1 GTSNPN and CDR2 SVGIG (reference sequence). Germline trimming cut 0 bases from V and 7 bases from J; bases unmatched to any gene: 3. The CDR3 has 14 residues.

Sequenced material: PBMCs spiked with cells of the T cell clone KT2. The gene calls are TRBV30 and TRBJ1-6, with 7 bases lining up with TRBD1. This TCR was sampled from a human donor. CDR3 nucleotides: TGTGCCTGGAGTGTGGGGACAGAAAATTCACCCCTCCACTTT. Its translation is CAWSVGTENSPLHF.